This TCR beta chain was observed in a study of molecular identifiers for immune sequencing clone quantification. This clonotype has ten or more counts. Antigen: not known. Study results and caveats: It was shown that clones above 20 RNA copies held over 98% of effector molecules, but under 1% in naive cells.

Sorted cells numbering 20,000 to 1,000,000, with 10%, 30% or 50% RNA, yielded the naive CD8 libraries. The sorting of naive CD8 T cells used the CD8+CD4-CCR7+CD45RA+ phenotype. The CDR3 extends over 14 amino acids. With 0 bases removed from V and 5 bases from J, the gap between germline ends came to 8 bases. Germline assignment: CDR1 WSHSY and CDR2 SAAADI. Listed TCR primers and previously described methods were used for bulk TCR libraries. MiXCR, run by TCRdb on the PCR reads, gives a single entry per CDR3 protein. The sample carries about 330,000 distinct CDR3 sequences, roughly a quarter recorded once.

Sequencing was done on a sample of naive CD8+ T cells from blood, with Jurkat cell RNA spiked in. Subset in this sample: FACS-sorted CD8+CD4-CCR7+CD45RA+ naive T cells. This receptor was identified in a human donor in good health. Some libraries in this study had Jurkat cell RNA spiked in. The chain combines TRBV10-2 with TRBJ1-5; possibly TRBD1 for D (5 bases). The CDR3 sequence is CASSESKGDQPQHF. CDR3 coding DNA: TGCGCCAGCAGTGAGTCGAAAGGGGATCAGCCCCAGCATTTT.